The clone carrying this T cell receptor (beta chain) was detected ten times or more. Its antigen remains unidentified. The CDR3 is 12 amino acids. V shed 7 bases and J 3 bases; nucleotides not matched to a gene: 5. The germline V gene has CDR1 SQVTM and CDR2 ANQGSEA. This sample was included in a study of human T cells and chemical hapten exposure. Whole-study results and caveats: PT1 expanded TCR numbers tracked positively with patch test score. Controls formed significantly fewer large CDR3 similarity clusters than expanded TCRs did.

One entry per CDR3 protein results from TCRdb running MiXCR on the RACE reads. The sample contains 75,000 to 90,000 distinct CDR3 sequences, about 10% of which appear only once. Indicated time point: patch test 2, 6 weeks after DPC sensitization. Treatment described: therapeutic diphenylcyclopropenone sensitization with weekly scalp DPC. Blood sampling preceded each patch test application. This specimen consisted of whole blood, obtained in connection with sensitization to the hapten diphenylcyclopropenone (DPC). The J gene is TRBJ2-7, the V gene TRBV29-1; the match to TRBD2 covers 8 bases. This receptor was obtained from a woman between 45 and 65 years old with alopecia areata. Some clones in this sample may be carry-over from other donors' samples. The CDR3 sequence: CSAGSGIYEQYF. The CDR3 bases are TGCAGCGCCGGTAGCGGGATCTACGAGCAGTACTTC.